The 4 T cell receptor beta chains in this list originate from one sample, sequenced in a study of immune evolution from preneoplasia to lung adenocarcinoma. TCRdb's table, derived via immunoSEQ multiplex PCR, lists solely in-frame clones and lacks some. This sample has approximately 7,100 clones, with under 85% found just once. Sequencing was performed on FFPE lung adenocarcinoma in situ tissue. The origin of the receptors is a person aged 55-80 years with lung adenocarcinoma.

V usage is TRBV7-2 and J usage is TRBJ2-2, with D possibly TRBD1 on 5 matching bases. The CDR3 sequence is 15 residues long. Germline V lookup: CDR1 SGHTA, CDR2 FQGNSA. Deletions cut 1 base from V and 7 bases from J, with 13 bases between. This CDR3 is CASSLEESGFGELFF. CDR3 in DNA: TGTGCCAGCAGCTTAGAGGAATCAGGGTTCGGGGAGCTGTTTTTT. Full variable domain (remainder filled in from reference TRBV7-2 and TRBJ2-2): GAGVSQSPSNKVTEKGKDVELRCDPISGHTALYWYRQSLGQGLEFLIYFQGNSAPDKSGLPSDRFSAERTGGSVSTLTIQRTQQEDSAVYLCASSLEESGFGELFFGEGSRLTVL.

The chain recombines TRBV7-8 with TRBJ2-5; no clear D gene. Germline V lookup: CDR1 SGHVS, CDR2 FQNEAQ. CDR3 length equals 12 residues. V was cut by 1 base and J by 5 bases, with 5 bases left in between. The CDR3 bases are TGTGCCAGCAGCTTAGTGAGGGAGACCCAGTACTTC. Translation gives CASSLVRETQYF.

In its sample, this clone was seen a few times. The chain combines TRBV5-1 with TRBJ2-3, with D hard to call. The CDR3 contains 14 residues. V shed 6 bases and J shed 4 bases, with 15 bases lying between them. Germline V gene sequence: CDR1 SGHRS, CDR2 YFSETQ. CDR3 loop: CASTFSSPADTQYF. The CDR3 nucleotides read TGCGCCAGCACCTTTAGTAGTCCCGCAGATACGCAGTATTTT.

V gene TRBV19 combines with J gene TRBJ1-4; 8 nucleotides agree with TRBD1. After removal of 4 bases from V and 0 bases from J, the junction contained 7 bases not matched to a gene. Germline lookup yields CDR1 LNHDA and CDR2 SQIVND (reference sequence). This CDR3 spans 17 amino acids. DNA of the CDR3: TGTGCCAGTAGTAAAGGACAGGGAGTTGCAACTAATGAAAAACTGTTTTTT. It codes for CASSKGQGVATNEKLFF.